This record looks at one T cell receptor (beta chain) sequence and its context. Its target is unknown. The data derive from a study of memory CD4+ T cells and cytomegalovirus serostatus. Overall study context: Of the healthy Belgian adults, fewer than 10 were CMV seropositive and 24 seronegative.

Single viable CD3+CD4+CD8-CD45RO+ cells were sorted as the memory CD4+ T cells. CD4+ T cells were isolated by positive magnetic selection. In the study's own analysis: After removing out-of-frame reads, over 2 million distinct TCRbeta sequences remained. Method: immunoSEQ multiplex PCR; TCRdb's copy keeps in-frame clones and lacks some. V and J calls and clone size are given by that table; D and trimming were obtained from the DNA. This sample has 45,000 to 50,000 clones, with roughly 78% found just once. The CDR3 is 11 amino acids. V was clipped by 6 bases and J by 4 bases, with 9 bases between them. Germline values: CDR1 DFQATT, CDR2 SNEGSKA (reference sequence). Points from the study as a whole: CD4+ memory repertoires contained about two fifths of the roughly 160 reported CMV TCRbeta sequences.

The sequenced sample consisted of memory CD4+ T cells from blood. V is TRBV20-1 and J is TRBJ2-5; D may match TRBD1 or TRBD2 (5 bases each). The sequence came from an adult in good health and CMV-seronegative. In DNA form, the CDR3 reads TGCAGTGCGACCGGGACAGAGACCCAGTACTTC. The encoded protein is CSATGTETQYF.